This T cell receptor (beta chain) originates from a study of cytomegalovirus exposure and HLA in healthy donors (dated by TCRdb to about 2017). Background on the whole study: An earlier analysis of some 600 of the donors reported about 280 Gb of sequence data and about 120 million unique TCR beta sequences obtained from some 200 million T cells. Around 300 gigabases of sequencing data and roughly 90 million unique TCR sequences were included in an early release covering 550 to 800 HLA-typed donors. Of the 300 to 450 genotyped donors, 65% to 90% fell in the genetic ancestry cluster associated with self-reported Caucasian donors. The study aimed to test whether signatures of past pathogen exposure could be identified by cataloging public T cell receptors. The study profiled the T cell repertoires of under 850 subjects by immunosequencing and related them to cytomegalovirus serostatus. A separate validation cohort of over a hundred different subjects was used in addition to the roughly 620-subject first cohort. The study combined high-throughput TCR immunosequencing, statistical association of individual TCRs with disease status, and machine learning to predict cytomegalovirus infection status. A later analysis re-examined previously published TCR beta repertoires from roughly 720 donors and added high-resolution HLA genotyping to investigate patterns of TCR occurrence. The later analysis used no new phenotypic data to find candidate immune exposures, relying instead on TCR beta sequences and their occurrence across donors. To decide whether each TCR beta V gene segment behaved as functional or pseudogenic, an earlier analysis of several hundred of the donors relied on high-throughput TCR beta sequencing. Donor age, sex, ethnicity and CMV serostatus were compiled together with the repertoire data. In a later genetic analysis, genome-wide SNP genotypes for about 65% of the roughly 700 donors were used, and that subset was treated as a discovery cohort. All discovery cohort repertoires had been generated on a single sequencing platform. HLA typing covered class I and class II loci at four-digit resolution. The number of donors typed differed by locus, with about 629-640 for A, B, C, DRB1 and DQB1, roughly 550 for DQA1, approximately 570 for DPA1, and under 490 for DPB1. Several DR-DQ haplotypes were treated as single units for association and clustering because of strong linkage in the cohort. On average, around 230,000 unique TCR beta nucleotide sequences were sequenced per donor among more than 350 genotyped donors of the cohort, with 15% to 20% of those sequences being non-productive.

Trimming at the junction amounts to 6 bases on V and 3 bases on J, and the germline ends lie 14 bases apart. The cysteine opens and the phenylalanine closes a CDR3 of 14 amino acids. Kept here is only the CDR3 DNA, which spans 42 bases and is read in frame from base 1. As encoded in the germline V gene, CDR1 is SGHTA while CDR2 is FQGNSA. In total, roughly 670 healthy bone marrow donors made up the cohort. All cohort members were sampled while nominally healthy, although unrecorded immune exposures were likely present. The donor tested CMV seropositive and was one of the 289 seropositive cohort members. Every donor gave a peripheral blood sample, and the peripheral blood mononuclear cells from that sample were used for TCR beta sequencing. The Qiagen DNeasy Blood Extraction Kit was used to extract genomic DNA from the blood cell samples. Receptor amplification or capture employed the immunoSEQ multiplex PCR assay. The multiplex PCR relied on a mix of 60 forward primers for TCR Vbeta segments and 13 reverse primers for TCR Jbeta segments. The CDR3 region of rearranged TCR beta genes was amplified from genomic DNA with a multiplex PCR assay. The Illumina HiSeq System was used to sequence the amplified TCR beta libraries as 87-base-pair reads. In the paper's pipeline: In a later analysis, tens of millions of unique TCR beta chains were counted across the approximately 640 repertoires, and roughly 10 million of these chains were shared by at least two donors. To remove PCR and sequencing errors, raw reads were error-corrected and collapsed into unique sequences using a nearest-neighbor algorithm that merged closely related sequences. CDR3 sequences were aligned to IMGT reference sequences to assign V, D and J gene segments. For a sequence to be retained, a match of at least six nucleotides to both a V gene segment and a J gene segment was required. Rearrangements were called productive when the CDR3 lacked stop codons and stayed in frame with V and J; all others were non-productive. Following IMGT convention, CDR3 was defined as the stretch from the second conserved V-encoded cysteine up to the conserved J-encoded phenylalanine. Sequences without an unambiguous match to a single V gene segment were excluded from the earlier analysis of about 640 of the donors. In an earlier analysis of approximately 560 of the donors, a V segment was called functional when productive rearrangements were above 56.7%, and segregating when the standard deviation between donors exceeded 5%. A statistical classification framework was developed to diagnose cytomegalovirus status using the catalog of TCR beta chain sequences. V and J gene assignment, in a later analysis, came from comparing TCR nucleotide sequences with IMGT/GENE-DB human TR gene sequences. A later analysis assigned CDR3 sequences and most-parsimonious VDJ recombination scenarios with the TCRdist pipeline. In a later analysis, each TCR beta chain was defined by its CDR3 amino acid sequence together with its V-gene family, and reads without a unique V-gene family were excluded. A later analysis removed 600 or so highly shared, low-generation-probability nucleotide sequences to deal with suspected cross-contamination and a sequencing artifact. In a later analysis, a clonal expansion index for each public chain was calculated from normalized within-repertoire ranks of inferred template counts. In a later analysis, generation probabilities were computed with a VDJ recombination model fitted to out-of-frame rearrangements, and the resulting probabilities were checked against IGoR. A later analysis scored TCR-TCR, TCR-HLA and TCR-CMV co-occurrence with hypergeometric tests, applying a repertoire-size bias correction to TCR pairs. False discovery rates were estimated in a later analysis by permuting HLA or CMV assignments 20 times. In a later analysis, co-occurring TCRs were grouped using DBSCAN, and TCRdist sequence similarity was added for clustering within HLA-allele-positive subsets. Co-occurrence clustering excluded repertoires with fewer than 30,000 or more than 120,000 public chains, plus five with anomalous nucleotide sharing. In TCRdb, the immuneACCESS table is reduced to in-frame sequences with V and J assigned. These tables do not hold every clone; where another copy was compared, an unresolved V gene accounts for under half, and the others remain unexplained. From that table come the V and J calls and clone size; the DNA was used to work out D and trimming. Present in this sample are approximately 140,000 clones, about two thirds of which were seen just once. The ten largest clones take up under 3% of the sample.

Details on this clone: This clone's antigen is unknown. Per-nucleotide qualities are absent, and no much larger clonotype sits a single base away.

Results the study describes overall, beyond this receptor: The authors suggested that the approach could potentially be extended to other disease states and immunological phenotypes. Only TCR beta chains were sequenced in this cohort, and the absence of alpha or paired-chain data limited detectable features. The sequencing pipeline was judged likely to have produced a cluster of highly shared sequence variants as a technical artifact. A later genetic analysis associated a missense DCLRE1C variant with V-gene and J-gene trimming of TCR beta chains, and an independent cohort replicated the association. HLA typing was unavailable for some donors at each locus, so association tests used only the typed subset. A further reported finding was that TCR beta sequences accurately predicted the HLA-A and HLA-B alleles for most subjects in the first cohort. The study listed 150 to 200 TCR beta chains as associated with cytomegalovirus. According to a later analysis, parvovirus B19, influenza, CMV and Epstein-Barr virus appeared linked to several top co-occurrence clusters. Assigning TCR associations to individual alleles was difficult when HLA alleles, especially DR and DQ, strongly co-occurred. Compared with the roughly 700-donor mean, donors in an Asian-associated ancestry cluster had fewer N-insertions in productive TCRs, according to a later genetic analysis. Compared with equally common non-associated chains, HLA-associated TCR beta chains in a later analysis were more clonally expanded and had lower generation probabilities. According to a later analysis, TCR association rates differed among HLA loci, with DRB1 alleles showing the most associated TCRs and HLA-C alleles showing the fewest. While some public TCRs were present in many individuals, most TCR sequences turned up only very rarely across donors. In vitro tests confirmed that three of the cytomegalovirus-associated TCR beta chains recognize cytomegalovirus antigens. For the cohort, immune exposure information was limited to CMV serostatus. In an earlier analysis of 450 to 750 of the donors, most TCR beta V segments appeared in productive rearrangements about 87% or about 30% of the time, broadly matching IMGT annotations. Some IMGT-functional V segments, including TRBV6-2 and TRBV6-3, could not be told apart with the 87-base-pair reads, so those segments were excluded. In both the original and validation cohorts, the classifier was reported to diagnose cytomegalovirus status with high specificity and sensitivity. Most CMV-associated TCR beta chains appeared to be HLA-restricted in a later analysis, and the HLA associations seemed to be driven largely by CMV exposure. Linkage disequilibrium might explain the correlated functional status among segregating V segments, but an unknown experimental factor could not be ruled out. Because counts were too low, roughly 18 rarely observed V segments, including chromosome 9 orphons, were left out of the earlier analysis of approximately 500 of the donors. Specific HLA alleles were associated with 18,000 or so TCR beta sequences at a false discovery rate of 0.05 in a later analysis. Sequencing depth was assumed to be roughly uniform across donors in the presence/absence analyses, though that assumption may not hold.

Sequenced sample: PBMCs. This sequence originates from a woman aged 60-75 years in good health and CMV-seropositive. The chain links TRBV7-2 with TRBJ1-2; tentative D gene TRBD1, with 6 bases matching. Here the CDR3 is given as CASRMGPGDYGYTF. The DNA sequence is TGTGCCAGCAGGATGGGGCCAGGGGACTATGGCTACACCTTC.